This T cell receptor (beta chain) was sequenced in a study of cytomegalovirus exposure and HLA in healthy donors. Whole-study findings and limits: Reportedly, fewer N-insertions than the approximately 650-donor mean appeared in an Asian-associated ancestry cluster in a later analysis. For most TCR sequences rarity was the rule, although some public TCRs occurred in many donors. Altogether, some 170 TCR beta chains were recorded as cytomegalovirus-associated. Sequencing likely produced, as an artifact, a cluster of highly shared sequence variants.

Details on this clone: Its target is unknown.

The V end was cut by 5 bases, the J end by 6 bases, with 14 bases between. CDR1 and CDR2 from the germline V gene are LNHDA and SQIVND (reference sequence). CDR3 length: 14 residues. Researchers ran the PCR with 60 Vbeta and 13 Jbeta primers. This table comes from immunoSEQ multiplex PCR, and its TCRdb copy is limited to in-frame clones, with some not included. The repertoire shows approximately 200,000 clones; the top ten hold roughly 0.7%. The sequenced sample was PBMCs. The sequence was obtained from a boy younger than 18 in good health and CMV-seronegative. The chain couples TRBV19 to TRBJ1-3; TRBD1 is a possible D gene (6 bases). The CDR3 bases are TGTGCCAGTAGTGACAGGCCGGAGGAAAACACCATATATTTT. Protein product: CASSDRPEENTIYF.